One sample yielded the 31 T cell receptor beta chains listed below, sequenced in a study of regulatory T cells in long-lasting Graves disease. Time point defined: newly diagnosed GD, antithyroid drugs for less than 3 months. From RNA extracted from PBMCs, the TCR library was made. For TCR beta, libraries came from iRepertoire HTBI primers and Arm-PCR of CDR3 regions. TCRdb reprocessed the multiplex PCR reads via MiXCR and lists one record per CDR3 protein. The sample has some 250,000 distinct CDR3 sequences, approximately 18% seen once. This sample also belongs to another study, concerning T cells in Graves' hyperthyroidism and ophthalmopathy.

Here the sequenced sample was peripheral blood mononuclear cells (PBMCs), taken at new diagnosis, from a patient treated with antithyroid drugs. Receptors originate from a young woman with Graves disease.

This clonotype was counted many times. The chain links TRBV2 to TRBJ2-1; D is unclear. This CDR3 has 13 residues. Trimming took off 7 bases at V and 3 bases at J, with 10 bases between the two ends. Germline assignment: CDR1 SNHLY and CDR2 FYNNEI. CDR3 loop: CASNGAVYNEQFF. CDR3 bases: TGTGCCAGCAACGGAGCAGTCTACAATGAGCAGTTCTTC.

The rearrangement uses TRBV9 and TRBJ1-2; 7 bases fit TRBD1. Germline trimming cut 3 bases from V and 2 bases from J; bases unmatched to any gene: 4. The CDR3 contains 14 residues. Germline V gives CDR1 SGDLS, CDR2 YYNGEE. The DNA for the CDR3 is TGTGCCAGCAGCGCCCTGGGACAGAACTATGGCTACACCTTC. As protein: CASSALGQNYGYTF.

At least ten counts were recorded for this clonotype. The chain has TRBV5-1 and TRBJ2-1; D gene uncertain. V was cut by 7 bases and J by 3 bases, with 14 bases left in between. This CDR3 spans 14 amino acids. In germline, CDR1 is SGHRS, CDR2 YFSETQ. CDR3 loop: CASQDPTFYNEQFF. The CDR3 nucleotides read TGCGCCAGCCAGGACCCTACTTTCTACAATGAGCAGTTCTTC.

V usage is TRBV12-5 and J usage is TRBJ2-1, with 9 bases that match TRBD1. The germline V gene has CDR1 LGHNT and CDR2 FRNRAP. V was clipped by 6 bases and J by 8 bases; unmatched bases: 8. This CDR3 contains 14 residues. The CDR3, as DNA: TGTGCTAGTGGGCCCGGGACAGGGCTGGATGAGCAGTTCTTC. Translating it yields CASGPGTGLDEQFF.

Many counts were recorded for this clonotype. J is TRBJ2-1 and V is TRBV18; 8 positions agree with TRBD1. Germline CDR1 and CDR2: KGHSH and LQKENI. CDR3 length: 14 amino acids. V lost 2 bases and J lost 9; bases outside the gene matches: 6. The CDR3 nucleotides are TGTGCCAGCTCACCATTGCAGGGGGCGGGTGAGCAGTTCTTC. Translated, it gives CASSPLQGAGEQFF. Variable domain in full (rest from reference TRBV18 and TRBJ2-1): NAGVMQNPRHLVRRRGQEARLRCSPMKGHSHVYWYRQLPEEGLKFMVYLQKENIIDESGMPKERFSAEFPKEGPSILRIQQVVRGDSAAYFCASSPLQGAGEQFFGPGTRLTVL.

This clonotype was observed at least ten times. The chain has TRBV15 and TRBJ2-5; 10 bases align to TRBD2. The CDR3 consists of 13 residues. V lost 7 bases and J lost 4; bases outside the gene matches: 3. The germline gives CDR1 LNHNV, CDR2 YYDKDF (reference sequence). CDR3 sequence (DNA): TGTGCCACCAATGGACTAGCGGTAGAGACCCAGTACTTC. The encoded protein is CATNGLAVETQYF.

This clonotype was seen many times. V usage is TRBV3-1 and J usage is TRBJ1-5; D gene uncertain. Trimming removed 2 bases at V and 4 bases at J, with 6 bases between. Looked up from germline, CDR1 is LGHDT and CDR2 is YNNKEL (reference sequence). This CDR3 has 13 amino acids. DNA for the CDR3: TGTGCCAGCAGCCAAACAGCAAATCAGCCCCAGCATTTT. Amino acid sequence: CASSQTANQPQHF.

This clonotype appeared many times. CDR3 sequence: CASRKPLQKLFF. As DNA, the CDR3 is TGTGCCAGCAGAAAACCGCTCCAAAAACTGTTTTTT. This chain links TRBV12-3 or TRBV12-4 with TRBJ1-4; D is unresolved. The CDR3 covers 12 residues. Trimming stripped 6 bases from V and 9 bases from J, with 11 bases between.

This clonotype was seen repeatedly, ten times or more. CDR3 in DNA: TGTGCCAGCAGCCTACAGGGGTTTAGGAATGAGCAGTTCTTC. Amino acids: CASSLQGFRNEQFF. This chain uses TRBV7-9 with TRBJ2-1; 7 nucleotides line up with TRBD1. J gave up 7 bases and V 5 bases, and 8 bases lay outside the gene matches. The CDR3 contains 14 residues. CDR1 and CDR2 from the germline V gene are SEHNR and FQNEAQ (reference sequence).

This clonotype turned up a few times. The gene calls are TRBV28 and TRBJ2-5, with 9 nucleotides matching TRBD1. The CDR3 sequence is 15 residues long. Trimming removed 4 bases from V and 5 bases from J; junction bases left unmatched: 8. CDR1 and CDR2 (germline): MDHEN, SYDVKM. The CDR3 DNA reads TGTGCCAGCAGTTCCCGAACAGGGGGCGCGGAGACCCAGTACTTC. It codes for CASSSRTGGAETQYF.

This clonotype was picked up one time. The chain combines TRBV4-3 with TRBJ1-1; unclear D gene. This CDR3 contains 14 residues. Germline CDR1 reads LGHNA; CDR2 reads YSLEER. V gave up 2 bases and J gave up 3 bases, with 10 bases separating them. The CDR3 sequence: CASSQRVFDTEAFF. For the CDR3, the DNA is TGCGCCAGCAGCCAAAGGGTTTTTGACACTGAAGCTTTCTTT.

This clonotype showed up many times. The chain combines TRBV6-1 with TRBJ1-4, with D maybe TRBD1 (5 bases). V was cut by 6 bases and J by 5 bases, with 16 bases left in between. CDR1 is MNHNS, CDR2 SASEGT, per germline. CDR3 length equals 15 residues. In nucleotides, the CDR3 is TGTGCCAGCAGGGACACCGCATTGGCGAATGAAAAACTGTTTTTT. This sequence encodes CASRDTALANEKLFF.

This clonotype showed up many times. The V and J genes are TRBV27 and TRBJ1-1; D gene unclear. Trimming shortened V by 3 bases and J by 7 bases, and 12 bases separated the two germline ends. This CDR3 has 13 residues. Germline lookup yields CDR1 MNHEY and CDR2 SMNVEV (reference sequence). CDR3 in DNA: TGTGCCAGCAGTTTGGTACGGGGTATTGAAGCTTTCTTT. Translation: CASSLVRGIEAFF.

As concerns this clonotype: Possible read error: a much larger clone is one base away. In this CDR3 the conserved last residue, phenylalanine or tryptophan, is missing, so a read error is likely. This chain joins TRBV15 and TRBJ2-5; D remains unclear. Looked up from germline, CDR1 is LNHNV and CDR2 is YYDKDF (reference sequence). V shed 0 bases and J shed 2 bases, with 7 bases lying between them. The CDR3 spans 14 residues. The DNA for the CDR3 is TGTGCCACCAGCAGAGATTATGAGCAAGAGACCCAGTACTAC. Amino acids: CATSRDYEQETQYY.

This clonotype was seen a few times. This chain links TRBV24-1 with TRBJ2-5; 7 bases map to TRBD2. V trimming: 7 bases; J trimming: 2 bases; junction bases outside the gene matches: 6. Germline V lookup: CDR1 KGHDR, CDR2 SFDVKD. This CDR3 has 14 amino acids. CDR3: CATSASGVQETQYF. CDR3 DNA: TGTGCCACCAGCGCCAGCGGGGTACAAGAGACCCAGTACTTC.

This chain connects TRBV6-1 to TRBJ2-7; D remains ambiguous. Trimming took off 2 bases at V and 2 bases at J, with 7 bases between the two ends. Germline values: CDR1 MNHNS, CDR2 SASEGT. The CDR3 spans 13 residues. CDR3 sequence reads: CASSEWVTYEQYF. DNA for the CDR3: TGTGCCAGCAGTGAATGGGTGACCTACGAGCAGTACTTC.

Worth noting for this clonotype: At one end, the junction sequence differs from germline, possibly due to a read error. The chain joins TRBV13 to TRBJ2-1; D uncertain. Germline V gene lookup returns CDR1 PRHDT and CDR2 FYEKMQ (reference sequence). CDR3 length: 11 residues. The CDR3 nucleotides read TGTGCCAGCAGCTCCTTCAATGAGCAGTTCTTC. Protein sequence: CASSSFNEQFF.

The gene calls are TRBV27 and TRBJ1-4; no definite D call. This CDR3 comprises 15 residues. Germline V gives CDR1 MNHEY, CDR2 SMNVEV (reference sequence). The V gene lost 2 bases and the J gene lost 7 bases, with 14 bases spanning the gap. The CDR3 sequence is CASSLTGVVSEKLFF. Written as DNA, the CDR3 is TGTGCCAGCAGTTTAACCGGGGTTGTAAGTGAAAAACTGTTTTTT. Using reference TRBV27 and TRBJ1-4 for the parts outside the CDR3, the full variable domain is EAQVTQNPRYLITVTGKKLTVTCSQNMNHEYMSWYRQDPGLGLRQIYYSMNVEVTDKGDVPEGYKVSRKEKRNFPLILESPSPNQTSLYFCASSLTGVVSEKLFFGSGTQLSVL.

This clonotype showed up many times. V usage is TRBV20-1 and J usage is TRBJ2-2; TRBD2 aligns across 8 bases. CDR1 and CDR2 (germline): DFQATT, SNEGSKA (reference sequence). The CDR3 loop spans 17 amino acids. The J segment lost 3 bases and the V segment lost 6 bases, leaving 15 bases of the junction unmatched. The CDR3 DNA reads TGCAGTGCCAGAAAGCGCGGGGGGAAGGTGCACACCGGGGAGCTGTTTTTT. Protein: CSARKRGGKVHTGELFF.

The sample holds many counts of this clonotype. The gene calls are TRBV28 and TRBJ1-2; unclear D gene. The ends were cut back, 4 bases at V and 3 bases at J, with 18 bases in the middle. The germline gives CDR1 MDHEN, CDR2 SYDVKM. The CDR3 is 16 residues long. Written as DNA, the CDR3 is TGTGCCAGCAGTTCCTACCCCGACTGGGGTGACTATGGCTACACCTTC. Translation gives CASSSYPDWGDYGYTF.

The chain joins TRBV7-8 to TRBJ2-1; 8 bases fit TRBD1. The CDR3 contains 16 residues. CDR1 SGHVS and CDR2 FQNEAQ come from the germline V gene. J was trimmed by 0 bases and V by 5 bases; bases with no gene match: 6. CDR3 residues: CASSPRQGSSYNEQFF. As DNA, the CDR3 is TGTGCCAGCAGCCCCAGACAGGGGTCCTCCTACAATGAGCAGTTCTTC.

On this clonotype itself: A read error may be the cause here, since a much bigger clone is one base away. The chain links TRBV20-1 to TRBJ2-3, with TRBD2 matching over 7 bases. The CDR3 loop spans 13 amino acids. The V and J ends lost 3 bases and 2 bases, in that order; junction bases with no gene match: 2. Germline V gene data show CDR1 as DFQATT and CDR2 as SNEGSKA (reference sequence). CDR3 in amino acids: CSARGGVTDTQYF. CDR3 nucleotides: TGCAGTGCTAGGGGGGGGGTCACAGATACGCAGTATTTT.

This clonotype has a count of ten or more. DNA for the CDR3: TGCGCCAGCAGCTTGGGGGACAGGGACCGGAATGAAAAACTGTTTTTT. Its protein is CASSLGDRDRNEKLFF. The J gene is TRBJ1-4, the V gene TRBV5-1, with 9 positions matching TRBD1. The CDR3 consists of 16 residues. Germline V gene lookup returns CDR1 SGHRS and CDR2 YFSETQ. The trim removed 0 bases at V and 5 bases at J, leaving 5 bases unmatched. Drawing the rest from reference TRBV5-1 and TRBJ1-4, the complete variable domain is KAGVTQTPRYLIKTRGQQVTLSCSPISGHRSVSWYQQTPGQGLQFLFEYFSETQRNKGNFPGRFSGRQFSNSRSEMNVSTLELGDSALYLCASSLGDRDRNEKLFFGSGTQLSVL.

The V call is TRBV2, the J call TRBJ1-2; a possible D gene is TRBD1 (6 bases). The V gene lost 10 bases and the J gene lost 3 bases, with 21 bases spanning the gap. Germline V gives CDR1 SNHLY, CDR2 FYNNEI. This CDR3 is 15 amino acids long. CDR3 amino acids: CAITPRDTPYYGYTF. The CDR3 bases are TGTGCCATCACCCCCCGGGACACACCCTACTATGGCTACACCTTC.

The chain joins TRBV25-1 to TRBJ2-2; D remains unclear. The V gene's germline CDR1 is MGHDK and CDR2 SYGVNS. The CDR3 is 11 residues long. The germline V and J ends were trimmed by 9 bases and 6 bases, with 8 bases remaining between them. The CDR3 DNA follows: TGTGCCAGTTCTGGGGCCGGGGAGCTGTTTTTT. Its translation is CASSGAGELFF.

This clonotype was seen once. This CDR3 reads CASSWTGANRGAPYEQYF. CDR3 bases: TGTGCCAGCAGTTGGACAGGGGCGAACAGGGGTGCCCCCTACGAGCAGTACTTC. The rearrangement uses TRBV27 and TRBJ2-7; 9 positions match TRBD1. This CDR3 comprises 18 residues. With 4 bases clipped from V and 2 bases from J, the junction kept 15 bases outside the gene matches. Germline V gives CDR1 MNHEY, CDR2 SMNVEV (reference sequence).

This clonotype was seen a few times. The chain is built from TRBV29-1 and TRBJ2-7; possibly TRBD1 or TRBD2 for D (5 bases each). The CDR3 extends over 15 amino acids. Per germline, CDR1 SQVTM and CDR2 ANQGSEA. Deletions cut 4 bases from V and 5 bases from J, with 21 bases between. CDR3 in DNA: TGCAGCGTTGGAAGAGGTGGGGGAAACCATCACGAGCAGTACTTC. It translates to CSVGRGGGNHHEQYF.

The table lists this clonotype with many counts. The chain links TRBV3-1 to TRBJ1-6, with D perhaps TRBD1 (5 bases). Germline-derived CDR1 and CDR2 are LGHDT and YNNKEL (reference sequence). This CDR3 has 16 residues. The V gene lost 0 bases and the J gene lost 8 bases, with 14 bases spanning the gap. CDR3 nucleotide sequence: TGTGCCAGCAGCCAAGAAGCAGGAAAAGGGGATTCACCCCTCCACTTT. Translated, it gives CASSQEAGKGDSPLHF.

This clonotype was recorded at least ten times. V usage is TRBV13 and J usage is TRBJ1-6; 7 bases map to TRBD1. V was pared by 0 bases and J by 10 bases, with 12 bases of the junction left unmatched. The CDR3 totals 17 residues. Germline values: CDR1 PRHDT, CDR2 FYEKMQ (reference sequence). CDR3 protein: CASSLGRYGTAVSPLHF. The CDR3 DNA reads as TGTGCCAGCAGCTTAGGCCGGTACGGGACAGCTGTGTCACCCCTCCACTTT.

The chain is built from TRBV7-8 and TRBJ2-7; perhaps TRBD1 as D (5 bases). From germline, CDR1 is SGHVS and CDR2 FQNEAQ. Trimming shortened V by 3 bases and J by 7 bases, and 16 bases separated the two germline ends. The CDR3 totals 14 residues. CDR3 residues: CASSLDPIGVEQYF. CDR3 DNA: TGTGCCAGCAGCTTGGACCCCATAGGGGTAGAGCAGTACTTC.

This clonotype was observed many times. The chain recombines TRBV12-3 or TRBV12-4 with TRBJ2-5; 8 bases are shared with TRBD1. The trim removed 5 bases at V and 6 bases at J, leaving 11 bases unmatched. The CDR3 covers 15 residues. In DNA, the CDR3 is TGTGCCAGCAGTCCTCACTCAGGGGGCCTGAAGACCCAGTACTTC. Translated, it gives CASSPHSGGLKTQYF.